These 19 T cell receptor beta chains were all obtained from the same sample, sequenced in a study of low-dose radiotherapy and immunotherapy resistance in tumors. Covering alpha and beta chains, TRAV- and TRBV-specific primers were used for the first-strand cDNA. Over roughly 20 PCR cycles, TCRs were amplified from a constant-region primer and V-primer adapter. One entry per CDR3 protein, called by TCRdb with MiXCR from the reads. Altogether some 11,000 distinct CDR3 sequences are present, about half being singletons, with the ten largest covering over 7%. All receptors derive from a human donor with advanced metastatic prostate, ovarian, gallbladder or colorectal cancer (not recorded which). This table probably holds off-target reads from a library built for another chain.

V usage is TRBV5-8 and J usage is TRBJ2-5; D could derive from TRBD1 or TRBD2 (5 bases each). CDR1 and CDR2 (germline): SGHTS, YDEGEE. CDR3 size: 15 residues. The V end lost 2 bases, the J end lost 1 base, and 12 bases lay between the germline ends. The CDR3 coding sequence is TGTGCCAGCAGCTTCCACCGGGACCGCCAAGAGACCCAGTACTTC. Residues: CASSFHRDRQETQYF. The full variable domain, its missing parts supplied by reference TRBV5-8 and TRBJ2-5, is EAGVTQSPTHLIKTRGQQATLRCSPISGHTSVYWYQQALGLGLQFLLWYDEGEERNRGNFPPRFSGRQFPNYSSELNVNALELEDSALYLCASSFHRDRQETQYFGPGTRLLVL.

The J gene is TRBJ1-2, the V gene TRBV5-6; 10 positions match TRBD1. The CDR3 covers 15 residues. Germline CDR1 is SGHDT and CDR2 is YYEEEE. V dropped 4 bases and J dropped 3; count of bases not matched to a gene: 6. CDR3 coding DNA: TGTGCCAGCAGCAAAGGACAGGGGGGGCACTATGGCTACACCTTC. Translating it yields CASSKGQGGHYGYTF. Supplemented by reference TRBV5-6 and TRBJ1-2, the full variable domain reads DAGVTQSPTHLIKTRGQQVTLRCSPKSGHDTVSWYQQALGQGPQFIFQYYEEEERQRGNFPDRFSGHQFPNYSSELNVNALLLGDSALYLCASSKGQGGHYGYTFGSGTRLTVV.

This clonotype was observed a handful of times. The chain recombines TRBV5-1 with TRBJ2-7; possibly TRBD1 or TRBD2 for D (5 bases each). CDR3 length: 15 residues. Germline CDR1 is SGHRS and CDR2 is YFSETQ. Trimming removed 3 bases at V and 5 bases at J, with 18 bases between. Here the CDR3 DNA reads TGCGCCAGCAGCTACGAGGGGCCCCCAGTCGACGAGCAGTACTTC. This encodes CASSYEGPPVDEQYF.

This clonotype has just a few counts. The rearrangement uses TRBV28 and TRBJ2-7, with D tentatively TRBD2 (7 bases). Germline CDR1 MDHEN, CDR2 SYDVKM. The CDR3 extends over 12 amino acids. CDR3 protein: CSGGGRLGEQYF. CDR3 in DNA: TGTTCCGGCGGGGGCAGATTAGGCGAGCAGTACTTC.

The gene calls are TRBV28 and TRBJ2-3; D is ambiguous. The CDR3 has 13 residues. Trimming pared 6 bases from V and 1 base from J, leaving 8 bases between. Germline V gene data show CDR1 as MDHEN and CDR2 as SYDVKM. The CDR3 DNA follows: TGTGCCAGCAGACGGACGGGCACAGATACGCAGTATTTT. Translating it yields CASRRTGTDTQYF.

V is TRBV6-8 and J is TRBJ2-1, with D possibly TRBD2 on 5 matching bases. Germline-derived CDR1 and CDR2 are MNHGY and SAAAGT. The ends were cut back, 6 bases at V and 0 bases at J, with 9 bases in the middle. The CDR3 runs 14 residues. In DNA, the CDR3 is TGTGCCAGCAGCGGACTCCGCTCCTACAATGAGCAGTTCTTC. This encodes CASSGLRSYNEQFF.

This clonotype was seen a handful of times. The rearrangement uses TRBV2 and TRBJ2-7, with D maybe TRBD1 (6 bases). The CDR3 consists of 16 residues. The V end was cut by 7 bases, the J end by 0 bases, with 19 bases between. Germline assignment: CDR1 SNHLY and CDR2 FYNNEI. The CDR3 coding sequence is TGTGCCAGCACCAGATCCGGAACAGGGTTCTCCTACGAGCAGTACTTC. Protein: CASTRSGTGFSYEQYF. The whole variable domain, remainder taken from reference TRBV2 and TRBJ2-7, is EPEVTQTPSHQVTQMGQEVILRCVPISNHLYFYWYRQILGQKVEFLVSFYNNEISEKSEIFDDQFSVERPDGSNFTLKIRSTKLEDSAMYFCASTRSGTGFSYEQYFGPGTRLTVT.

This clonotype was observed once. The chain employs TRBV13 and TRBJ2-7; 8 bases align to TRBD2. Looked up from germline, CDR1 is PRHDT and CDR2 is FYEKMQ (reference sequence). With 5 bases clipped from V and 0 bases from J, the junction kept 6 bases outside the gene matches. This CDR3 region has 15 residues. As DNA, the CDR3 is TGTGCCAGCAGCCGGGGGGGGAGCGGCTCCTACGAGCAGTACTTC. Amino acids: CASSRGGSGSYEQYF.

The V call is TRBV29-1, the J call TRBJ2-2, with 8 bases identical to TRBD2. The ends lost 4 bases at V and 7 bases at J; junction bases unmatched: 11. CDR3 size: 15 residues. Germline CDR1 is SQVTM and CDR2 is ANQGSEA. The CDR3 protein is CSVGTGRGAFGELFF. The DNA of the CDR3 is TGCAGCGTTGGAACAGGGCGGGGGGCCTTCGGGGAGCTGTTTTTT.

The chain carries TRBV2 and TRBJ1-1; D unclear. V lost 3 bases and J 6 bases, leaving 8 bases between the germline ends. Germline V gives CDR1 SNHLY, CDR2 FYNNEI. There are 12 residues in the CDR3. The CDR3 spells CASSDWGSEAFF. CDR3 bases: TGTGCCAGCAGTGACTGGGGATCTGAAGCTTTCTTT.

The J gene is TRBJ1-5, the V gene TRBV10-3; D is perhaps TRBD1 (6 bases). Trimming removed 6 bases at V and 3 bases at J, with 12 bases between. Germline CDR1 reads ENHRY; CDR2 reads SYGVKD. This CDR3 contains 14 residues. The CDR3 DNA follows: TGTGCCATCAGGGAGGACAGCCTCAATCAGCCCCAGCATTTT. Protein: CAIREDSLNQPQHF.

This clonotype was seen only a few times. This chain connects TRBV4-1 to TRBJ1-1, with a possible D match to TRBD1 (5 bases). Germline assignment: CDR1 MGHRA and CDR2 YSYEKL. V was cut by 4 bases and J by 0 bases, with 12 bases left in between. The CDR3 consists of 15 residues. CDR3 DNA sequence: TGCGCCAGCAGCCGGGGCCTACAGATGAACACTGAAGCTTTCTTT. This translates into CASSRGLQMNTEAFF.

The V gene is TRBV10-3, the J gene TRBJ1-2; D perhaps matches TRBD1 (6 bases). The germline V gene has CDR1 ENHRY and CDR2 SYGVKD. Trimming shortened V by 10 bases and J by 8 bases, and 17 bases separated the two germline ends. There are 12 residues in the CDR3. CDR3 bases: TGTGCCACCCGAGGGGGAAAAGTAGGCTACACCTTC. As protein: CATRGGKVGYTF.

CDR3 amino acids: CASRGASGNEQFF. DNA for the CDR3: TGTGCCAGCAGGGGGGCTAGCGGCAATGAGCAGTTCTTC. The chain couples TRBV5-3 to TRBJ2-1; the D call may be TRBD1 or TRBD2 (7 bases each). TRBV5-3 is an ORF, and what it does is uncertain. The ends were cut back, 8 bases at V and 6 bases at J, with 15 bases in the middle. This CDR3 comprises 13 residues.

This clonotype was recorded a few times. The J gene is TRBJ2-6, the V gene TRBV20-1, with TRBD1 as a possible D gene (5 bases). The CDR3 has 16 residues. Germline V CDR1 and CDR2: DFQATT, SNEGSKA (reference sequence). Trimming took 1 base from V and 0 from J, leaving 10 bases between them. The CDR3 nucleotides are TGCAGTGCTAGAGCACAGGAAGGCTCTGGGGCCAACGTCCTGACTTTC. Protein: CSARAQEGSGANVLTF.

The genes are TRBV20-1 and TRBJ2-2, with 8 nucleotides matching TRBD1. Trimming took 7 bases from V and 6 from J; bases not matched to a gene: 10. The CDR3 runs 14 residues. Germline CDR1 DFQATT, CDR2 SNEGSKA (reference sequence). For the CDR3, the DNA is TGCAGTGTCAGACAGGCAGGGGGCCCCGGGGAGCTGTTTTTT. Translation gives CSVRQAGGPGELFF.

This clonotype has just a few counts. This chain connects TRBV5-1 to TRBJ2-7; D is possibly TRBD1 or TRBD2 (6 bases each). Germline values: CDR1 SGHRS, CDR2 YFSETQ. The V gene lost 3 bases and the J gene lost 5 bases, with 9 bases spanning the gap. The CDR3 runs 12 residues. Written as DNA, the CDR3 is TGCGCCAGCAGCTGGAGGGGGGACGAGCAGTACTTC. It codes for CASSWRGDEQYF.

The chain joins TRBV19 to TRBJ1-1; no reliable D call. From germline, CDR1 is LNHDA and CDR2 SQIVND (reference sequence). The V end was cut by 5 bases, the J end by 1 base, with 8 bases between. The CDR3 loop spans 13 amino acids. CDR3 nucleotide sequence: TGTGCCAGTAGTTTGATATCGAACACTGAAGCTTTCTTT. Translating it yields CASSLISNTEAFF.

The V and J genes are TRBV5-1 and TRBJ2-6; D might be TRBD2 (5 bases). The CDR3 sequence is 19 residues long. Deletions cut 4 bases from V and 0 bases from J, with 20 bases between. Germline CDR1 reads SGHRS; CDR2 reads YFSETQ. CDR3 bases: TGCGCCAGCAGCCCTCGAGGCCCTGAACGGGGCTCTGGGGCCAACGTCCTGACTTTC. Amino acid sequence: CASSPRGPERGSGANVLTF.